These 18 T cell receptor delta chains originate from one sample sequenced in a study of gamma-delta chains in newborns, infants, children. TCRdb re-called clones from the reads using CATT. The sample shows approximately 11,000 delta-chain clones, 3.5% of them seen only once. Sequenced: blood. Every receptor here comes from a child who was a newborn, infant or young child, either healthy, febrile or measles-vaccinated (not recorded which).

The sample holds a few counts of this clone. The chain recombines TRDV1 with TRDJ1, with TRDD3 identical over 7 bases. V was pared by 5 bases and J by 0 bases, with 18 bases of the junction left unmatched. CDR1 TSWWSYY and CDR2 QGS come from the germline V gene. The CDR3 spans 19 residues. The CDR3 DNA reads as TGTGCTCTTGGGAAGGGTCTTTTCTTGTACTGGGGTGACACCGATAAACTCATCTTT. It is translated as CALGKGLFLYWGDTDKLIF.

The DNA of the CDR3 is TGTGCCTTTACGGCCCCCACATCGAAACTCATCTTT. It codes for CAFTAPTSKLIF. The chain recombines TRDV3 with TRDJ1; D unresolved. Trimming took 1 base from V and 8 from J, leaving 14 bases between them. CDR3 length: 12 amino acids. Looked up from germline, CDR1 is TVYSNPD and CDR2 is GDNSRS (reference sequence).

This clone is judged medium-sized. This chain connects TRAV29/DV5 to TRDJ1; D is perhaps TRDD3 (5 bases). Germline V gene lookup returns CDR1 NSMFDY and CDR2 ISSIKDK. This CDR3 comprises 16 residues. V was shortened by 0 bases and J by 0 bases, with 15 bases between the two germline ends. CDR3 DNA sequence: TGTGCAGCAAGCGGCGAGCGGGGACCGTACACCGATAAACTCATCTTT. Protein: CAASGERGPYTDKLIF. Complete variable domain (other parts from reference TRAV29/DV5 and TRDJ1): DQQVKQNSPSLSVQEGRISILNCDYTNSMFDYFLWYKKYPAEGPTFLISISSIKDKNEDGRFTVFLNKSAKHLSLHIVPSQPGDSAVYFCAASGERGPYTDKLIFGKGTRVTVEP.

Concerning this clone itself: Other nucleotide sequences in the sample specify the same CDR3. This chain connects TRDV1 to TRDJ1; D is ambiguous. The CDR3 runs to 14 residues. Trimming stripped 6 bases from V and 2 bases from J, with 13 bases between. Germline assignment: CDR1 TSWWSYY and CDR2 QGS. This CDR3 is CALGLGTGTDKLIF. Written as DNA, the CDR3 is TGTGCTCTTGGTCTCGGGACGGGAACCGATAAACTCATCTTT.

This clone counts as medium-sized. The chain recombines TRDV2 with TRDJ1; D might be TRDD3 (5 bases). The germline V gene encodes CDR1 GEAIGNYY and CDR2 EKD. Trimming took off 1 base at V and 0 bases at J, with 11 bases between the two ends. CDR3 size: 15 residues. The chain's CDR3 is CACDTLWGNTDKLIF. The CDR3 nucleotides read TGTGCCTGTGACACGTTGTGGGGCAACACCGATAAACTCATCTTT.

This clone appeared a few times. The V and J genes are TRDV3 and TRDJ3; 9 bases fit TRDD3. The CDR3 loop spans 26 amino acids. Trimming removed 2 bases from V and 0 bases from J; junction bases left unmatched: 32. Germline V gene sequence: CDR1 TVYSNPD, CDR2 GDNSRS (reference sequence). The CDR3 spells CAFAQPNVPGGSFTLRSSWDTRQMFF. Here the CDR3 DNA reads TGTGCCTTTGCCCAACCTAACGTACCTGGGGGATCCTTCACTCTCCGAAGCTCCTGGGACACCCGACAGATGTTTTTC.

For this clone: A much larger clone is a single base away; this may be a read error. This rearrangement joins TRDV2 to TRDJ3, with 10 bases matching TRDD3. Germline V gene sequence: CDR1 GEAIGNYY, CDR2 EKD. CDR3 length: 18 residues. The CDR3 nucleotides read TGTGCCTGTGGCACCGCTGGGGGATACTCCTGGGACACCCGACAGATGTTTTTC. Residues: CACGTAGGYSWDTRQMFF.

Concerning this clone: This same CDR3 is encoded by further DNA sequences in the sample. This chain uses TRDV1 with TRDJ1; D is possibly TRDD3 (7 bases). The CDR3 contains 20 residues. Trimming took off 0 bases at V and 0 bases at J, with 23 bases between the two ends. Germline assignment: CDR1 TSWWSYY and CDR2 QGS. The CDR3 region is CALGELHFLIWGSHTDKLIF. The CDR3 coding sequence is TGTGCTCTTGGGGAACTGCATTTCCTAATCTGGGGGTCCCACACCGATAAACTCATCTTT.

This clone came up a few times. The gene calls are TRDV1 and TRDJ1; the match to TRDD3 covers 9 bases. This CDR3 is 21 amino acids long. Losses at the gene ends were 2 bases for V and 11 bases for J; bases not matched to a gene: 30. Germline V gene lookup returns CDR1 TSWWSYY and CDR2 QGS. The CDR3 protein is CALGESPGLAYWGTPVVSLIF. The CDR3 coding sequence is TGTGCTCTTGGGGAATCTCCGGGTTTGGCGTACTGGGGGACCCCGGTAGTAAGTCTCATCTTT.

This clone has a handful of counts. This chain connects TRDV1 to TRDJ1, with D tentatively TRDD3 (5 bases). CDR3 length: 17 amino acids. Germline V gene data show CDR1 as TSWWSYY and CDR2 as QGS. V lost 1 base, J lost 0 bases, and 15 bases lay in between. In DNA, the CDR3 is TGTGCTCTTGGGGAACCAGGCCGGGGACCAAACACCGATAAACTCATCTTT. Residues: CALGEPGRGPNTDKLIF.

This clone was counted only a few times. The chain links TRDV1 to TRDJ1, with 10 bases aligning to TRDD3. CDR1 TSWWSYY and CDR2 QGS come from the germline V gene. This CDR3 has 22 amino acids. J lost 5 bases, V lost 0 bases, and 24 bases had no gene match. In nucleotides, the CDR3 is TGTGCTCTTGGGGAACTGAGGTCGACTGGGGGATTTAGAGTTCTCCCCACGGATAAACTCATCTTT. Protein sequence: CALGELRSTGGFRVLPTDKLIF.

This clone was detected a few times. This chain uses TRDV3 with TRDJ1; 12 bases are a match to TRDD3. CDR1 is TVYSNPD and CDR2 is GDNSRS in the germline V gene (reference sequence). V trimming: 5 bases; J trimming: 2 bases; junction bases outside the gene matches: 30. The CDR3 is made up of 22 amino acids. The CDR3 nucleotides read TGTGCCCCATACAAGGAGGCTCCCTTTACTGGGGGATACCAGCTCATTACCGATAAACTCATCTTT. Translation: CAPYKEAPFTGGYQLITDKLIF.

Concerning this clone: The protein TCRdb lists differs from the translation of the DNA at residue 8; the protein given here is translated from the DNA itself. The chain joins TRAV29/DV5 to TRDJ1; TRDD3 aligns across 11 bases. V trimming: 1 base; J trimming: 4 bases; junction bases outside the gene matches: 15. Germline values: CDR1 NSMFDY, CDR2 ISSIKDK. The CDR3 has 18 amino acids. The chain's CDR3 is CAASRNLAWGILSDKLIF. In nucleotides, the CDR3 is TGTGCAGCAAGCCGGAACCTAGCCTGGGGGATACTTAGCGATAAACTCATCTTT.

CDR3 sequence: CALGVGKAFLGADDWGTDFKYTDKLIF. The CDR3 nucleotides are TGTGCTCTTGGGGTCGGAAAGGCCTTCCTCGGCGCCGACGACTGGGGGACTGACTTCAAGTACACCGATAAACTCATCTTT. The chain couples TRDV1 to TRDJ1; TRDD3 matches at 9 bases. The CDR3 spans 27 residues. Trimming at V came to 4 bases and at J to 0 bases, leaving 39 bases not matched to a gene. Germline V gives CDR1 TSWWSYY, CDR2 QGS.

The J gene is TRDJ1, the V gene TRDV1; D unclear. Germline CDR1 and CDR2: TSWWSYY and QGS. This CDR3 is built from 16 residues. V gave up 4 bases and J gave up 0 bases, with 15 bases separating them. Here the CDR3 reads CALGGPRWAYTDKLIF. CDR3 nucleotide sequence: TGTGCTCTTGGGGGTCCGCGGTGGGCATACACCGATAAACTCATCTTT.

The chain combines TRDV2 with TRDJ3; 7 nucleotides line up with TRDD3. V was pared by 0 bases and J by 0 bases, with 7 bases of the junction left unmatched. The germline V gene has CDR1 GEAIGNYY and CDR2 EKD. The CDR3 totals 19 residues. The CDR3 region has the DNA TGTGCCTGTGACACCGGGGGGATCCCCAGCTCCTGGGACACCCGACAGATGTTTTTC. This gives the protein CACDTGGIPSSWDTRQMFF.

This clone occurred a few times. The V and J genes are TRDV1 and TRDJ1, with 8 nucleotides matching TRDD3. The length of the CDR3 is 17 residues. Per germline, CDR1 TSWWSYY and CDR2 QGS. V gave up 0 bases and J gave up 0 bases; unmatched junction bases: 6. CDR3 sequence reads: CALGELVWGYHTDKLIF. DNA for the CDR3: TGTGCTCTTGGGGAACTAGTCTGGGGATACCACACCGATAAACTCATCTTT.

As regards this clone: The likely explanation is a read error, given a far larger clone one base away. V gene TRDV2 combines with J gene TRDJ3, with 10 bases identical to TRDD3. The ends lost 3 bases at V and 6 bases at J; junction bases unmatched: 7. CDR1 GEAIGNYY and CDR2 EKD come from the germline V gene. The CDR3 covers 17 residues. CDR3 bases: TGTGCCTGTGACTTGGTACTGGGGGATGCGGACACCCGACAGATGTTTTTC. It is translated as CACDLVLGDADTRQMFF.